Listed below are T cell receptor beta chains from one sample, sequenced in a study of CD8+ T cells in alopecia areata. Sequencing was performed with immunoSEQ multiplex PCR; in TCRdb, only in-frame clones are kept and a portion is missing. In the table there are 170,000 or so clones, about 53% of which are singletons. The specimen was CD8+ T cells sorted from blood, collected at week 24, from a patient treated with tofacitinib. Receptors originate from a human donor with alopecia areata. CDR3s include the opening cysteine and the closing phenylalanine or tryptophan. The order of the fields is J gene, V gene, D gene, CDR3 protein. A D gene is named only where the DNA matches it firmly.

TRBJ2-7 | TRBV30 | TRBD2 | CAWSVGGGYEQYF
TRBJ1-6 | TRBV25-1 | NA | CASSTGKSSYNSPLHF
TRBJ2-7 | TRBV4-3 | NA | CASSQEVRGGSYEQYF
TRBJ1-6 | TRBV6-6 | NA | CACGLLDSPLHF
TRBJ1-1 | TRBV30 | TRBD1 | CAYDPGGARAFF
TRBJ2-7 | TRBV13 | TRBD1 | CASSDTTGQGISYEQYF
TRBJ1-4 | TRBV28 | NA | CASRPTTGRNEKLFF
TRBJ2-1 | TRBV6-4 | TRBD2 | CASRRGTSGGFNEQFF
TRBJ2-3 | TRBV27 | NA | CASSSWGDTQYF
TRBJ2-2 | TRBV29-1 | NA | CSVPRDTGELFF
TRBJ2-4 | TRBV29-1 | NA | CSVALGVSNIQYF
TRBJ2-1 | TRBV14 | TRBD2 | CASSRRGGSYNEQFF
TRBJ2-1 | TRBV6-1 | TRBD2 | CASSEPIAGGPDEQFF
TRBJ2-3 | TRBV5-1 | TRBD1 | CASSLGQGDGDTQYF
TRBJ2-7 | TRBV30 | NA | CAWTTLSPREQYF
TRBJ2-5 | TRBV9 | NA | CASSASIGRQETQYF
TRBJ2-2 | TRBV29-1 | NA | CSVSTSPGELFF
TRBJ1-1 | TRBV6-5 | NA | CASSYRGLNTEAFF
TRBJ2-7 | TRBV27 | NA | CASTLRDGPYEQYF
TRBJ1-5 | TRBV5-1 | NA | CASSLGRQTRPGINQPQHF
TRBJ2-7 | TRBV30 | NA | CAWSVTRRNTYEQYF
TRBJ1-1 | TRBV6-5 | NA | CASSSTGSYTEAFF
TRBJ1-1 | TRBV7-6 | NA | CASSLGPGSTEAFF
TRBJ2-1 | TRBV5-1 | NA | CASSLEYPDVDSLDPNYNEQFF
TRBJ2-7 | TRBV2 | NA | CASSDVNTGPTSYEQYF
TRBJ1-1 | TRBV11-2 | NA | CASSFIFDHREAFF
TRBJ2-1 | TRBV5-4 | NA | CASSTGRDNEQFF
TRBJ2-2 | TRBV20-1 | NA | CSAKNTGELFF